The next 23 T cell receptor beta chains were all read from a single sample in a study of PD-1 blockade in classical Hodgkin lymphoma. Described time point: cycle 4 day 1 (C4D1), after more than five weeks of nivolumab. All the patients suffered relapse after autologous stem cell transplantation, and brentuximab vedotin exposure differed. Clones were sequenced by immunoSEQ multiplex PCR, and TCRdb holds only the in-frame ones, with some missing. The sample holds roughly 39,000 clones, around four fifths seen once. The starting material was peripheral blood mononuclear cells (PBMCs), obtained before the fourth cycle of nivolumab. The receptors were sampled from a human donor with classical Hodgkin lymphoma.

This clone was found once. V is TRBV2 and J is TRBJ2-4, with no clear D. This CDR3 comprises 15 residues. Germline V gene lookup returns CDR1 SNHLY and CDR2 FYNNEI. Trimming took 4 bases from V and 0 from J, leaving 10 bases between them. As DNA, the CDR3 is TGTGCCAGCAGTGTTAACACCGCAGCCAAAAACATTCAGTACTTC. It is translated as CASSVNTAAKNIQYF.

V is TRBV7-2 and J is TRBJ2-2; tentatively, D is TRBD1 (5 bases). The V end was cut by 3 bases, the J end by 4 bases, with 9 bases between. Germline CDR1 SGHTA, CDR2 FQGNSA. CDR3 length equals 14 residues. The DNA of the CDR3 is TGTGCCAGCAGCTTTTCCAGGGCCACCGGGGAGCTGTTTTTT. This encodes CASSFSRATGELFF.

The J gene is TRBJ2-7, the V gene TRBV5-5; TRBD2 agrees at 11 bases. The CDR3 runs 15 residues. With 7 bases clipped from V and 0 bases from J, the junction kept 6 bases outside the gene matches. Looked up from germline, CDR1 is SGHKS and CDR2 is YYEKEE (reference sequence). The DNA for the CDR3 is TGTGCCAGCGCCTGGACTAGCGGGTTCTCCTACGAGCAGTACTTC. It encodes CASAWTSGFSYEQYF.

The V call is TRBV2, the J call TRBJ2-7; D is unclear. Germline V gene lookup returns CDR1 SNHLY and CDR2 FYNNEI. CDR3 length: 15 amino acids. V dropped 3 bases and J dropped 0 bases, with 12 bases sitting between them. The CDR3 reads CASSDGRINSYEQYF. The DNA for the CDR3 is TGTGCCAGCAGTGATGGGCGGATCAACTCCTACGAGCAGTACTTC.

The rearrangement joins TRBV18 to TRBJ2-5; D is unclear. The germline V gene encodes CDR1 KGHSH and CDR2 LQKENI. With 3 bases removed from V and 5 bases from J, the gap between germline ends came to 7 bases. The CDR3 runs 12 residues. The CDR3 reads CASSPAGETQYF. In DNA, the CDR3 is TGTGCCAGCTCACCGGCCGGGGAGACCCAGTACTTC.

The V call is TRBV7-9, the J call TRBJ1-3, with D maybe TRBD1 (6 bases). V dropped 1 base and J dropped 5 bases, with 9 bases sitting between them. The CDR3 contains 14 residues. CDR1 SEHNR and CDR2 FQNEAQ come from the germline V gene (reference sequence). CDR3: CASSLVGARNTIYF. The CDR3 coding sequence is TGTGCCAGCAGCTTAGTGGGGGCCAGAAACACCATATATTTT.

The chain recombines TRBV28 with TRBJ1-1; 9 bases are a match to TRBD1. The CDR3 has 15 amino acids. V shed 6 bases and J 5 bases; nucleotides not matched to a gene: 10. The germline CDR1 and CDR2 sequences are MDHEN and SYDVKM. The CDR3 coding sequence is TGTGCCAGCAGCTCTCGGGACAGGGTTTGGACTGAAGCTTTCTTT. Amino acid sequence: CASSSRDRVWTEAFF.

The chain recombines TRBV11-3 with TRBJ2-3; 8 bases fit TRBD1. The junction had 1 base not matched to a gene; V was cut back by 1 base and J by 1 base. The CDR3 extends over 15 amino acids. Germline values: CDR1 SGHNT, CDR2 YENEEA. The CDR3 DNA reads TGTGCCAGCAGCTTAGGGGGACAGGGCACAGATACGCAGTATTTT. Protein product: CASSLGGQGTDTQYF.

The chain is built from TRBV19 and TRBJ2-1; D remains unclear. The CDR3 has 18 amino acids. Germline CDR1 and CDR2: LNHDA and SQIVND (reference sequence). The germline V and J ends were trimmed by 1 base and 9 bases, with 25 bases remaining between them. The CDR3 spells CASSIVIPVRALSREQFF. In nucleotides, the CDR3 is TGTGCCAGTAGTATAGTGATTCCGGTTCGGGCTCTTTCGCGTGAGCAGTTCTTC.

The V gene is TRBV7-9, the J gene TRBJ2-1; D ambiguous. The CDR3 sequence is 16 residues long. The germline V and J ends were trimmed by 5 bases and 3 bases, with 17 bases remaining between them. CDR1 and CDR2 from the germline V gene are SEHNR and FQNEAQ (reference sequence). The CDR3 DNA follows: TGTGCCAGCAGCGGACCAGGCAGCGCCCACTACAATGAGCAGTTCTTC. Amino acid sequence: CASSGPGSAHYNEQFF.

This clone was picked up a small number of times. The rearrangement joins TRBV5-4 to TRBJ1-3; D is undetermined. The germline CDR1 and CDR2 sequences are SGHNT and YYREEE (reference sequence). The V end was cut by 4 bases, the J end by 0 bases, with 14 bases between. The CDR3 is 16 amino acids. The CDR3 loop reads CASSDGVGNSGNTIYF. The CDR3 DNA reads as TGTGCCAGCAGCGATGGTGTAGGCAACTCTGGAAACACCATATATTTT.

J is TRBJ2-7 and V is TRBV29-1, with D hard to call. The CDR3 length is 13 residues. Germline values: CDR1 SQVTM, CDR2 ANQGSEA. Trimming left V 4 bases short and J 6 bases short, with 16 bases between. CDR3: CSVAPRTDGEQYF. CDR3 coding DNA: TGCAGCGTTGCCCCGAGAACCGATGGCGAGCAGTACTTC.

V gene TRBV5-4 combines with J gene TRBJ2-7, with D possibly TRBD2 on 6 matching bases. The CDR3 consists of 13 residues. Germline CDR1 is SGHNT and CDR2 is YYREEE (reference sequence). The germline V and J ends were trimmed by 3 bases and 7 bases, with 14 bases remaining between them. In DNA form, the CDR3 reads TGTGCCAGCAGCTCGACCCCTGGGGGGGAGCAGTACTTC. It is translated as CASSSTPGGEQYF.

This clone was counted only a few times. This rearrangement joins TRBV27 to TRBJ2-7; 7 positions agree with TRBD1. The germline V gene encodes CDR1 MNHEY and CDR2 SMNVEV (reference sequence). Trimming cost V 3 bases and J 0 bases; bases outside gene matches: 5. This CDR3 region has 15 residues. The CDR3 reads CASSFGRGTSYEQYF. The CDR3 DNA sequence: TGTGCCAGCAGTTTCGGCAGGGGGACCTCCTACGAGCAGTACTTC.

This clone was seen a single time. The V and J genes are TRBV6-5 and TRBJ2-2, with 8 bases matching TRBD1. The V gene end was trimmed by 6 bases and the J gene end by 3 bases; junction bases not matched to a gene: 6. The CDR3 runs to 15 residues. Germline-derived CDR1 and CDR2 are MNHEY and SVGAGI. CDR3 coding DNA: TGTGCCAGCAGACGTAACAGGGGGGACACCGGGGAGCTGTTTTTT. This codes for CASRRNRGDTGELFF.

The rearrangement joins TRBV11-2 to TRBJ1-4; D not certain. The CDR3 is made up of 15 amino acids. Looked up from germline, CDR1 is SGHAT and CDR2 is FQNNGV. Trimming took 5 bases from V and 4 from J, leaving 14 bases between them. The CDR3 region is CASSTRNSHNEKLFF. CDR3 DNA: TGTGCCAGCAGCACTCGAAACAGCCATAATGAAAAACTGTTTTTT.

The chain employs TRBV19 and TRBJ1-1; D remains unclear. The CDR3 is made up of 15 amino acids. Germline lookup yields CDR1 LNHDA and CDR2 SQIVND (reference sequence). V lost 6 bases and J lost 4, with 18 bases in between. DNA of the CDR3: TGTGCCAGTAGGATAACACCTCTTTCGGTCACTGAAGCTTTCTTT. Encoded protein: CASRITPLSVTEAFF.

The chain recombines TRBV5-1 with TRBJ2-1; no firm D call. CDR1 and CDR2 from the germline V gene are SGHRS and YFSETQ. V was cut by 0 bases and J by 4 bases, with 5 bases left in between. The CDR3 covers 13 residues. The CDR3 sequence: CASSLVGYNEQFF. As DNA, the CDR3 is TGCGCCAGCAGCTTGGTCGGTTACAATGAGCAGTTCTTC.

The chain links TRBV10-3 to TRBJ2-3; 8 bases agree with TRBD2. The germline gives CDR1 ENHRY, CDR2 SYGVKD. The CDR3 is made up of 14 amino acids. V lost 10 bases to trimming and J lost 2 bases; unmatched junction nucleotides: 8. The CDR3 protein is CATVDSGATDTQYF. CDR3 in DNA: TGTGCCACTGTCGATAGCGGGGCCACAGATACGCAGTATTTT.

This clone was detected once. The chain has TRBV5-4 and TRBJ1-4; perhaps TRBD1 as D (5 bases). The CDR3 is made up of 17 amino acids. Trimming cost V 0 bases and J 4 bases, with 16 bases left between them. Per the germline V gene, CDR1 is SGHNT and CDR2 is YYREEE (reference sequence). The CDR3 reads CASSLGVAVGGNEKLFF. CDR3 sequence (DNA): TGTGCCAGCAGCTTGGGAGTGGCGGTGGGGGGTAATGAAAAACTGTTTTTT.

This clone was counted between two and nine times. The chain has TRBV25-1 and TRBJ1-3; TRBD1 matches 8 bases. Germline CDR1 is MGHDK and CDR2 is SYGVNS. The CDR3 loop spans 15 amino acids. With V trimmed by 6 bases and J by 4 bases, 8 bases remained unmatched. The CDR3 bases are TGTGCCAGCAGCGACTCCAGGGGGCAAGGAAACACCATATATTTT. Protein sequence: CASSDSRGQGNTIYF.

The CDR3 protein is CASSQAMNTEAFF. The CDR3 DNA is TGCGCCAGCAGCCAAGCCATGAACACTGAAGCTTTCTTT. The chain is built from TRBV4-1 and TRBJ1-1; the D is unclear. The CDR3 extends over 13 amino acids. Germline assignment: CDR1 MGHRA and CDR2 YSYEKL. Trimming took off 1 base at V and 0 bases at J, with 3 bases between the two ends.

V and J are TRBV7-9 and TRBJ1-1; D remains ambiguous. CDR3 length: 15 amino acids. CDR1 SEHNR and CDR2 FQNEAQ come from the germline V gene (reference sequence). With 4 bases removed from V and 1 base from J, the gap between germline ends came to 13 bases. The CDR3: CASSSPGFKNTEAFF. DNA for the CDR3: TGTGCCAGCAGCTCGCCCGGGTTTAAGAACACTGAAGCTTTCTTT. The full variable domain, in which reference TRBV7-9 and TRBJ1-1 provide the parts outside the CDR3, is DTGVSQNPRHKITKRGQNVTFRCDPISEHNRLYWYRQTLGQGPEFLTYFQNEAQLEKSRLLSDRFSAERPKGSFSTLEIQRTEQGDSAMYLCASSSPGFKNTEAFFGQGTRLTVV.